This T cell receptor beta chain originates from a study of blood T cells in healthy people across ages. Findings and limits, study-wide: Roughly linearly, TCR beta diversity per million T cells fell as age increased.

Primed by a sample-barcoded 5' primer and a J-beta primer mix, a second PCR proceeded for roughly 6 to 12 cycles. TCRdb reprocessed the 5' RACE reads via MiXCR and lists one record per CDR3 protein. The sample consists of approximately 1.5 million distinct CDR3 sequences, about 31% of them appearing once. The germline gives CDR1 MNHEY, CDR2 SMNVEV (reference sequence). This CDR3 region has 14 residues. V was clipped by 4 bases and J by 6 bases, with 16 bases between them. As regards this clonotype: The antigen remains unidentified.

The sequencing sample was made of blood. The V and J genes are TRBV27 and TRBJ2-7, with a weak D call TRBD1 (6 bases). The receptor was derived from a woman aged 30 to 39 in good health. In DNA, the CDR3 is TGTGCCAGCAGTTGGGTGAAGACAGGTCGCGAGCAGTACTTC. Amino acid sequence: CASSWVKTGREQYF.